This T cell receptor (beta chain) was recorded in a study of fetal regulatory T cell absence and autoimmunity. Profiling relied on immunoSEQ multiplex PCR, and the TCRdb table lists in-frame clones only, not all of them. The data hold more than 90,000 clones, with about three quarters observed a single time. The CDR3 covers 16 residues. The specimen sequenced was pancreas tissue. The gene calls are TRBV21-1 and TRBJ2-7; the D segment call TRBD1 is taken from the table without a DNA check. TRBV21-1 is given as a pseudogene. This clonotype originated in a male donor with IPEX syndrome. The CDR3 reads CASSKGKGQGGYEQYF. CDR3 bases: TGTGCCAGCAGCAAAGGAAAAGGACAGGGAGGGTACGAGCAGTACTTC.